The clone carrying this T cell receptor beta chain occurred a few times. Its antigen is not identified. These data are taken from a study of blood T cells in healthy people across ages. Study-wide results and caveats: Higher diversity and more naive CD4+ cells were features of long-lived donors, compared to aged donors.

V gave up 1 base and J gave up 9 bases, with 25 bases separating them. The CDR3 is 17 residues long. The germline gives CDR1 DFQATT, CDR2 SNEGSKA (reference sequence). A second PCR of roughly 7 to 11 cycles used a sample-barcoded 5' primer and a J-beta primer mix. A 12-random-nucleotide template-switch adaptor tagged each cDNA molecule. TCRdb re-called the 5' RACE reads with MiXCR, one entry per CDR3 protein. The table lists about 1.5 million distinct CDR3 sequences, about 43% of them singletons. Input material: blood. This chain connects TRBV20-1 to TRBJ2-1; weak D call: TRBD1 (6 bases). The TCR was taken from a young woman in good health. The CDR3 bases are TGCAGTGCTAGAGGGGCTGGGGGCTTGCGCCTGGCAACTGAGCAGTTCTTC. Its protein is CSARGAGGLRLATEQFF.